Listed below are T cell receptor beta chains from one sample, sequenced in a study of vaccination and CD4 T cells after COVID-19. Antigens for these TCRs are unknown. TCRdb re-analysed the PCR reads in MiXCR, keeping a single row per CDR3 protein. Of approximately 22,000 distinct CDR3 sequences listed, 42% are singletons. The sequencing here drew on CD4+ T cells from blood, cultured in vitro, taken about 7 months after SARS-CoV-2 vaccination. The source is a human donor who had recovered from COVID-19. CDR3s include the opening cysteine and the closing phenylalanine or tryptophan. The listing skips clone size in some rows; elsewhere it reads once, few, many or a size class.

CASSQERGWTQYF	TRBV7-9	.
CASRNSRGVNQPQHF	TRBV28	.
CASSLTAGETQYF	TRBV7-3	.
CSANTAGAQPQHF	TRBV20-1	medium-sized
CATSVGYEQYF	TRBV24-1	.
CSAQGLAGTYEQYF	TRBV20-1	.
CASSLLGASGGYEQYF	TRBV7-9	.
CASSPGRTAETQYF	TRBV18	.
CASSSPGGSYNEQFF	TRBV7-3	.
CASSGPTGSLSNSPLHF	TRBV28	.
CSARGGTGDGSNQPQHF	TRBV20-1	few
CASSFLKGGNQPQHF	TRBV28	.
CSARHDEAFF	TRBV20-1	.
CASSKGLGLYEQYF	TRBV5-4	.
CASSLGQEETQYF	TRBV7-2	.
CAGSKANYGYTF	TRBV18	once
CASSLLGEGNNEQFF	TRBV7-3	few
CASSLASGFGPYNEQFF	TRBV7-9	.
CASSRAGTGNGYTF	TRBV6-1	few
CSARDPLTGVGDEQFF	TRBV20-1	few
CASSGGTLLSTPLHF	TRBV5-1	.
CASSGAYDPYEQYF	TRBV27	.
CASSRNHLDQPQHF	TRBV27	.
CASGKLAGASTDTQYF	TRBV27	.
CASSLQGGGYEQYF	TRBV7-2	.
CASSRTGGGETQYF	TRBV28	.
CSANGHLTEAFF	TRBV20-1	few
CSARRGLGNTEAFF	TRBV20-1	.
CSEGGATDTQYF	TRBV20-1	.
CSISGGLFYEQYF	TRBV29-1	.
CASSDGLAGSNEQFF	TRBV6-4	.
CASSFTQGSYEQYF	TRBV7-2	.
CATSRVSTGKKDGYTF	TRBV15	few
CASSFQGGYYGYTF	TRBV7-9	few
CASSLSLGSNQPQHF	TRBV28	.
CASSLVSASGETQYF	TRBV7-9	few
CASSQFLGTDMFF	TRBV4-3	.
CSARDFGTGGDEQYF	TRBV20-1	.
CASSPFAAPETQYF	TRBV7-9	few
CASSLATNTPYEQYF	TRBV7-2	.
CASSGYPGQMNYGYTF	TRBV7-9	few
CASSQAAIGDYGYTF	TRBV4-3	.
CASSWTGATYEQYF	TRBV19	.
CASSWDGINQPQHF	TRBV5-1	.
CASSGYGPTNEQFF	TRBV6-1	few
CASSGRQGSSYEQYF	TRBV19	.
CASSRSGGEQFF	TRBV5-4	.
CASSPGRDGYGYTF	TRBV18	.
CSATDGGPGNTIYF	TRBV20-1	.
CASQADSSPLHF	TRBV6-1	.
CSARDRDRGWVAGNQPQHF	TRBV20-1	.
CRVTGTSGSHEYF	TRBV20-1	.
CSAQGSGIETQYF	TRBV20-1	few